This is a list of T cell receptor beta chains from one sample in a study of CD8+CD57+ T cells in acquired aplastic anemia. TCRdb re-called the reads through MiXCR, storing one row per CDR3 protein. The data hold under 200,000 distinct CDR3 sequences, with about 48% observed a single time. Sequenced: sorted CD4+, CD8+, or CD8+CD57+ T cells (not recorded which) from PBMCs. The origin of the receptors is a human donor with aplastic anemia. CDR3s include the opening cysteine and the closing phenylalanine or tryptophan. Each record gives: V gene, J gene, CDR3 protein.

>TRBV15|TRBJ1-6
CATSRDRQGDSPLHF
>TRBV20-1|TRBJ2-5
CSARDRARGETQYF
>TRBV10-3|TRBJ1-1
CAISDRATSTEAFF
>TRBV7-2|TRBJ2-7
CASSLGAIYTSIYEQYF
>TRBV15|TRBJ1-2
CATSRALDTQTPGYTF
>TRBV4-2|TRBJ2-2
CASSPTMGQRIKWANTGELFF
>TRBV29-1|TRBJ1-1
CSVEESSTEAFF
>TRBV27|TRBJ2-7
CASSFRGRYEQYF
>TRBV24-1|TRBJ1-2
CATSDFGNYGYTF
>TRBV10-2|TRBJ2-4
CASGDSVHIQYF
>TRBV4-2|TRBJ2-1
CASSQEVRDSGGEQFF
>TRBV7-9|TRBJ2-7
CASSSRTDEQYF
>TRBV2|TRBJ1-1
CASRGAGGHEAFF
>TRBV15|TRBJ2-7
CATSRPDSHSPYEQYF
>TRBV7-9|TRBJ1-5
CASSPTQGVRQPQHF
>TRBV11-3|TRBJ2-2
CASSLDWAGDTGELFF
>TRBV24-1|TRBJ2-7
CATSDPTGDEQYF
>TRBV15|TRBJ2-3
CATSTFRGSSTDTQYF
>TRBV24-1|TRBJ2-1
CATSAQSSYNEQFF
>TRBV2|TRBJ1-6
CASSTPGNSPLHF
>TRBV7-8|TRBJ1-2
CASSLTPEIRRGYTF
>TRBV24-1|TRBJ2-3
CATSDTGRGTQYF
>TRBV10-3|TRBJ1-1
CAISDWANEAFF
>TRBV7-2|TRBJ1-2
CASSPSHNSLYGYTF
>TRBV2|TRBJ2-3
CASSVRGYSTDTQYF
>TRBV18|TRBJ2-7
CASSPQGLAVYEQYF
>TRBV12-3/TRBV12-4|TRBJ2-7
CASSQLASGIYEQYF
>TRBV30|TRBJ1-2
CAWDRVDGGYGYTF
>TRBV4-2|TRBJ1-4
CASSLEDSNEKLFF
>TRBV5-1|TRBJ2-2
CASSFGRLTATGELFF
>TRBV12-3/TRBV12-4|TRBJ1-2
CASSFHPPNGYTF
>TRBV7-2|TRBJ1-1
CAAGTLNTEAFF
>TRBV15|TRBJ2-7
CATSRDRGDYEQYF
>TRBV11-2|TRBJ2-7
CASSTWTSGSYEQYF
>TRBV7-2|TRBJ1-1
CASSWGETEAFF
>TRBV2|TRBJ2-5
CASRWVSSGETQYF
>TRBV20-1|TRBJ2-3
CSAREVAAGTQYF